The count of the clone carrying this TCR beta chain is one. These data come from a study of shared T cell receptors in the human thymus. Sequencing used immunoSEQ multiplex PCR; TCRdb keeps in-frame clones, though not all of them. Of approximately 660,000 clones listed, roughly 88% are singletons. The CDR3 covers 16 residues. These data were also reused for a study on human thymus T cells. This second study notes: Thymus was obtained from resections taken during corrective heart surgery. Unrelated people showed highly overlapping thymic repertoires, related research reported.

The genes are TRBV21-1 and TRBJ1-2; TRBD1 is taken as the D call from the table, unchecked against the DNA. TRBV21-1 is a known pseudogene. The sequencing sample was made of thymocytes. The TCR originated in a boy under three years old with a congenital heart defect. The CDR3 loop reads CASSKGWDIPNYGYTF. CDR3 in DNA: TGTGCCAGCAGCAAAGGGTGGGACATCCCTAACTATGGCTACACCTTC.